These T cell receptor beta chains were read from a single sample in a study of CD8+ T cells in alopecia areata. Profiled with immunoSEQ multiplex PCR; TCRdb holds only in-frame clones, not every one. This sample yields approximately 99,000 clones, of which under 60% are seen a single time; 23% belongs to the top ten. Source material: NKG2D-low CD8+ T cells sorted from blood. Receptors were obtained from a human donor with alopecia areata. CDR3s include the opening cysteine and the closing phenylalanine or tryptophan. The order of the fields is J gene, clone size, V gene, D gene, CDR3 protein, CDR3 DNA. D genes are given only for firm matches. The size entry is marked missing in some rows and otherwise reads once, few, many or a size class.

J gene: TRBJ1-2; clone size: NA; V gene: TRBV29-1; D gene: NA; CDR3 protein: CSGSGLDGYTF; CDR3 DNA: TGCAGCGGCTCGGGGCTTGATGGCTACACCTTC
J gene: TRBJ1-2; clone size: NA; V gene: TRBV13; D gene: NA; CDR3 protein: CASRAGGADYGYTF; CDR3 DNA: TGTGCCAGCAGAGCGGGGGGCGCAGACTATGGCTACACCTTC
J gene: TRBJ1-1; clone size: NA; V gene: TRBV27; D gene: NA; CDR3 protein: CASSLREGTEAFF; CDR3 DNA: TGTGCCAGCAGTTTAAGGGAGGGCACTGAAGCTTTCTTT
J gene: TRBJ2-1; clone size: NA; V gene: TRBV9; D gene: TRBD1; CDR3 protein: CASSVWGQDHNEQFF; CDR3 DNA: TGTGCCAGCAGCGTGTGGGGACAGGACCACAATGAGCAGTTCTTC
J gene: TRBJ1-4; clone size: NA; V gene: TRBV7-6; D gene: NA; CDR3 protein: CASSLKAKATNEKLFF; CDR3 DNA: TGTGCCAGCAGCTTAAAGGCCAAGGCAACTAATGAAAAACTGTTTTTT
J gene: TRBJ2-1; clone size: NA; V gene: TRBV11-2; D gene: NA; CDR3 protein: CASSHQAHEQFF; CDR3 DNA: TGTGCCAGCAGCCATCAGGCACATGAGCAGTTCTTC
J gene: TRBJ1-5; clone size: NA; V gene: TRBV7-2; D gene: TRBD1; CDR3 protein: CASSMDRGIDQPQHF; CDR3 DNA: TGCGCCAGCAGCATGGACAGGGGAATTGATCAGCCCCAGCATTTT
J gene: TRBJ2-7; clone size: NA; V gene: TRBV7-9; D gene: TRBD2; CDR3 protein: CASSATSSEQYF; CDR3 DNA: TGTGCCAGCAGCGCGACTAGCTCCGAGCAGTACTTC
J gene: TRBJ2-1; clone size: NA; V gene: TRBV4-1; D gene: NA; CDR3 protein: CASSHEGDEQFF; CDR3 DNA: TGCGCCAGCAGCCACGAAGGGGATGAGCAGTTCTTC
J gene: TRBJ2-7; clone size: few; V gene: TRBV11-1; D gene: TRBD2; CDR3 protein: CASSLAGSETYEQYF; CDR3 DNA: TGTGCCAGCAGCCTAGCGGGGTCAGAGACCTACGAGCAGTACTTC
J gene: TRBJ2-3; clone size: NA; V gene: TRBV9; D gene: TRBD1; CDR3 protein: CASSANQGERYF; CDR3 DNA: TGTGCCAGCAGCGCAAACCAGGGGGAGAGGTATTTT
J gene: TRBJ2-1; clone size: NA; V gene: TRBV7-6; D gene: NA; CDR3 protein: CASSLAFPRGSYNEQFF; CDR3 DNA: TGTGCCAGCAGCTTAGCGTTCCCAAGAGGCTCCTACAATGAGCAGTTCTTC
J gene: TRBJ2-1; clone size: NA; V gene: TRBV2; D gene: NA; CDR3 protein: CASEGLNEQFF; CDR3 DNA: TGTGCCAGCGAGGGCCTAAATGAGCAGTTCTTC
J gene: TRBJ2-5; clone size: few; V gene: TRBV19; D gene: TRBD2; CDR3 protein: CASSIYGGRTMEETQYF; CDR3 DNA: TGTGCCAGTAGTATATATGGCGGGAGGACGATGGAAGAGACCCAGTACTTC
J gene: TRBJ2-1; clone size: few; V gene: TRBV27; D gene: TRBD2; CDR3 protein: CASSLASSGTSNEQFF; CDR3 DNA: TGTGCCAGCAGTTTAGCTTCTAGCGGGACTTCGAATGAGCAGTTCTTC
J gene: TRBJ2-1; clone size: NA; V gene: TRBV4-1; D gene: NA; CDR3 protein: CASSQASLEQGRWYEQFF; CDR3 DNA: TGCGCCAGCAGCCAAGCCTCACTGGAACAGGGGAGGTGGTATGAGCAGTTCTTC
J gene: TRBJ1-5; clone size: NA; V gene: TRBV18; D gene: NA; CDR3 protein: CASSPTGTYQPQHF; CDR3 DNA: TGTGCCAGCTCTCCAACAGGGACCTATCAGCCCCAGCATTTT
J gene: TRBJ2-3; clone size: few; V gene: TRBV2; D gene: TRBD2; CDR3 protein: CASKTSKGSGISTDTQYF; CDR3 DNA: TGTGCCAGCAAAACCAGCAAGGGTAGCGGGATTAGCACAGATACGCAGTATTTT
J gene: TRBJ2-7; clone size: NA; V gene: TRBV11-1; D gene: NA; CDR3 protein: CASSLGRNYEQYF; CDR3 DNA: TGTGCCAGCAGCTTAGGGCGGAATTACGAGCAGTACTTC
J gene: TRBJ2-7; clone size: NA; V gene: TRBV7-9; D gene: NA; CDR3 protein: CASSRSYEQYF; CDR3 DNA: TGTGCCAGCAGCCGCTCCTACGAGCAGTACTTC
J gene: TRBJ2-3; clone size: few; V gene: TRBV6-6; D gene: TRBD2; CDR3 protein: CASSPLAGGRDTQYF; CDR3 DNA: TGTGCCAGCAGCCCACTAGCGGGAGGGCGAGATACGCAGTATTTT
J gene: TRBJ2-1; clone size: few; V gene: TRBV7-8; D gene: TRBD2; CDR3 protein: CASSPQTSGEGYEQFF; CDR3 DNA: TGTGCCAGCAGCCCCCAGACTAGCGGGGAGGGGTATGAGCAGTTCTTC
J gene: TRBJ2-3; clone size: NA; V gene: TRBV28; D gene: NA; CDR3 protein: CASSKDDSTDTQYF; CDR3 DNA: TGTGCCAGCAGCAAAGATGACAGCACAGATACGCAGTATTTT
J gene: TRBJ2-3; clone size: NA; V gene: TRBV4-1; D gene: NA; CDR3 protein: CASSQGSGLRPTDTQYF; CDR3 DNA: TGCGCCAGCAGCCAAGGGTCAGGACTCCGACCCACAGATACGCAGTATTTT
J gene: TRBJ2-7; clone size: NA; V gene: TRBV4-1; D gene: NA; CDR3 protein: CASSQYDGAYEQYF; CDR3 DNA: TGCGCCAGCAGCCAATATGACGGAGCCTACGAGCAGTACTTC
J gene: TRBJ1-2; clone size: NA; V gene: TRBV20-1; D gene: NA; CDR3 protein: CSANGYTF; CDR3 DNA: TGCAGTGCAAATGGCTACACCTTC
J gene: TRBJ1-2; clone size: NA; V gene: TRBV29-1; D gene: NA; CDR3 protein: CSVEVGTEYGYTF; CDR3 DNA: TGCAGCGTAGAAGTCGGGACGGAGTATGGCTACACCTTC
J gene: TRBJ1-2; clone size: few; V gene: TRBV27; D gene: TRBD1; CDR3 protein: CASSWAGGLDGYTF; CDR3 DNA: TGTGCCAGCAGTTGGGCAGGGGGCCTGGATGGCTACACCTTC
J gene: TRBJ2-6; clone size: NA; V gene: TRBV28; D gene: NA; CDR3 protein: CASSSDPPNIGHSGANVLTF; CDR3 DNA: TGTGCCAGCAGTTCCGACCCACCCAACATCGGACACTCTGGGGCCAACGTCCTGACTTTC
J gene: TRBJ1-1; clone size: NA; V gene: TRBV15; D gene: NA; CDR3 protein: CATSRERGGSEAFF; CDR3 DNA: TGTGCCACCAGCCGAGAGAGGGGCGGGAGTGAAGCTTTCTTT
J gene: TRBJ2-5; clone size: NA; V gene: TRBV6-5; D gene: TRBD2; CDR3 protein: CASSYSRWEGQETQYF; CDR3 DNA: TGTGCCAGCAGTTACTCTCGGTGGGAGGGCCAGGAGACCCAGTACTTC
J gene: TRBJ2-5; clone size: few; V gene: TRBV5-6; D gene: NA; CDR3 protein: CASSLDRSETQYF; CDR3 DNA: TGTGCCAGCAGCTTGGACCGTTCGGAGACCCAGTACTTC
J gene: TRBJ2-1; clone size: NA; V gene: TRBV4-1; D gene: TRBD2; CDR3 protein: CASSQGGSGEQFF; CDR3 DNA: TGCGCCAGCAGCCAAGGCGGGAGTGGTGAGCAGTTCTTC